These T cell receptor beta chains were read from a single sample in a study of early T cells in non-severe SARS-CoV-2 infection. In TCRdb, the 5' RACE reads were re-called with MiXCR into one record per CDR3 protein. The data show fewer than 50,000 distinct CDR3 sequences, with 9.5% to 15% seen just once and roughly 15% held by the top ten. The sample consisted of whole blood. The receptors shown here come from an adult who was a healthcare worker with PCR-confirmed SARS-CoV-2 infection or an uninfected control (not recorded which). Both conserved end residues are trimmed from each CDR3. Each record gives: V gene, CDR3 protein.

V: TRBV7-8
CDR3: ASSTQGRNTGELF

V: TRBV5-4
CDR3: ASMAGTGFGNTIY

V: TRBV7-9
CDR3: ASSLVGSEQF

V: TRBV6-6
CDR3: ASRTTGGDTGELF

V: TRBV6-5
CDR3: ASSWMGGGELF

V: TRBV7-2
CDR3: ASSFRGLYEQY

V: TRBV3-1
CDR3: ASSQLRGGAAEEQY

V: TRBV4-3
CDR3: ASSLYRGLGTEAF

V: TRBV30
CDR3: AWNSVSSGNTIY

V: TRBV24-1
CDR3: ATRAPSTDTQY

V: TRBV12-5
CDR3: ASVKGGGTTLDTQY

V: TRBV6-6
CDR3: ASSYSREEGATEAF

V: TRBV7-2
CDR3: ASRQDVDGYT

V: TRBV7-8
CDR3: ASSLKDRGAEQY

V: TRBV4-3
CDR3: ASSQDLGRVYEQY

V: TRBV5-4
CDR3: ASSPMSTRGNEQF

V: TRBV7-3
CDR3: ASSLTGSKYEQY

V: TRBV6-2/TRBV6-3
CDR3: AAADSGRQTQY

V: TRBV12-3/TRBV12-4
CDR3: ASSFYGTGELF

V: TRBV6-6
CDR3: ASSYPQGTNYGYT

V: TRBV13
CDR3: ASSNRDRVYGYT

V: TRBV6-5
CDR3: ASSYRGDSQETQY

V: TRBV11-3
CDR3: ASSFMGTGTGELF

V: TRBV7-2
CDR3: ASSLLGTGNTEAF

V: TRBV3-1
CDR3: ASSRYTGSSYEQY

V: TRBV9
CDR3: AGARDLYNEQF

V: TRBV7-2
CDR3: ASSLAPAYEQY

V: TRBV13
CDR3: ASSLYVRGTDTQY

V: TRBV6-6
CDR3: ASSSQTGTDTQY

V: TRBV2
CDR3: AGGQGMNTEAF